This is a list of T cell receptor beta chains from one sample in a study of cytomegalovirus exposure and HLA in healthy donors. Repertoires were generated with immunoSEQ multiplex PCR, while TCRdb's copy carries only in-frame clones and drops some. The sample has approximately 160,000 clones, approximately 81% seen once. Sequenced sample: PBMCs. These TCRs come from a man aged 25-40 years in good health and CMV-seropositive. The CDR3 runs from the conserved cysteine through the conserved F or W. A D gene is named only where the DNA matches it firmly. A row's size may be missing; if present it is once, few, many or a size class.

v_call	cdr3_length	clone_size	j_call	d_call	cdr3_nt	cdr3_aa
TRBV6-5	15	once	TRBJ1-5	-	TGTGCCAGCAGTCGTGCGGGGGGTGGTGGTCAGCCCCAGCATTTT	CASSRAGGGGQPQHF
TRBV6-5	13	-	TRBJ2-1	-	TGTGCCAGCAGTTACTCGGGCGTTAATGAGCAGTTCTTC	CASSYSGVNEQFF
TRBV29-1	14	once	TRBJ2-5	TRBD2	TGCAGCGTTGGTGGGACTAGCGGGTATGAGACCCAGTACTTC	CSVGGTSGYETQYF
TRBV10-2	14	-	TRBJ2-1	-	TGCGCCAGCAGGGGCTTTAGCGGAGACAATGAGCAGTTCTTC	CASRGFSGDNEQFF
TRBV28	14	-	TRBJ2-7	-	TGTGCCAGCAGCCCTGAAGGGCGCGGGAACGAGCAGTACTTC	CASSPEGRGNEQYF
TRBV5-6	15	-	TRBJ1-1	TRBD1	TGTGCCAGCAGCTTCGGGGACAGGGTTATTACTGAAGCTTTCTTT	CASSFGDRVITEAFF
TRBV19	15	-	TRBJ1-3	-	TGTGCCAGTAGTCCGACCCGGGACACAAGAAACACCATATATTTT	CASSPTRDTRNTIYF
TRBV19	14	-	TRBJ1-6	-	TGTGCCAGTAGTACCCCCGGGGTCGGATCACCCCTCCACTTT	CASSTPGVGSPLHF
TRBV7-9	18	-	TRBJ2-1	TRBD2	TGTGCCAGCAGGACAATAGCGGGGGCCCAAAGCTCCTACAATGAGCAGTTCTTC	CASRTIAGAQSSYNEQFF
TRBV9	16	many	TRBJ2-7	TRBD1	TGTGCCAGCAGCGGAAGGACAGGGGGCTCCCCCTACGAGCAGTACTTC	CASSGRTGGSPYEQYF
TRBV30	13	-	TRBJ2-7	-	TGTGCCTGGAGTTCCACCAAGAGATACGAGCAGTACTTC	CAWSSTKRYEQYF